A selection of T cell receptor beta chains follows, all from one sample in a study of cytomegalovirus exposure and HLA in healthy donors. TCRdb keeps only in-frame clones here, not all; method: immunoSEQ multiplex PCR. The sample records 200,000 to 250,000 clones, 65% to 85% being singletons. Input material: PBMCs. The receptor set was obtained from a man in his fifties or sixties in good health and CMV-seronegative. The CDR3 runs from the conserved cysteine through the conserved F or W.

v_call	cdr3_aa
TRBV5-8	CASSLSGDRFVMNTEAFF
TRBV7-2	CASSPRTGAMFTEAFF
TRBV7-3	CASSFGLAGGHQYF
TRBV12-5	CASGSGTGRETQYF
TRBV9	CASSAPGQDNSPLHF
TRBV10-3	CAISPLGLATLSYEQYF
TRBV2	CASSEGGLAGYEQYF
TRBV9	CASSVGGSVTNEQFF
TRBV2	CASIGGGAWETQYF
TRBV19	CASSSGTSEFF
TRBV29-1	CSVPSGVRYNEQFF
TRBV6-6	CASSYSRAYYEQYF
TRBV5-1	CASSLSGRAKGELFF
TRBV27	CASRQTGWGYNEQFF
TRBV6-1	CASSKDRGSTGELFF
TRBV29-1	CSVIADNEQFF